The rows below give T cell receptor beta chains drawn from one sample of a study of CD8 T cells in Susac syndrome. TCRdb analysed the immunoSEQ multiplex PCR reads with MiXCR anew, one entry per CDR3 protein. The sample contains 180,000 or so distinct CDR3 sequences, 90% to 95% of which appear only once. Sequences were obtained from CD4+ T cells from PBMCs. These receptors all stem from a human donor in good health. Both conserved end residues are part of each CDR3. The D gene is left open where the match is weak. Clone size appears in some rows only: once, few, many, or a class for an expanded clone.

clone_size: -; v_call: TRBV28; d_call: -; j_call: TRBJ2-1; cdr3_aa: CASSQTGTVHYNEQFF
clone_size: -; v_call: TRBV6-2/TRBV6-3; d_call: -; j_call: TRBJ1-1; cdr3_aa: CASRFMGLGTEAFF
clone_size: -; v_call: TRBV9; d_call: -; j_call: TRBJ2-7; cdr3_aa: CASSVEATSYEQYF
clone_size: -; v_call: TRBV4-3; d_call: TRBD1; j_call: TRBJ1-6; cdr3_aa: CASSRDRVENSPLHF
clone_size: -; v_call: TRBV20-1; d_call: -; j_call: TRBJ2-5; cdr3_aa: CSAPLSGFQETQYF
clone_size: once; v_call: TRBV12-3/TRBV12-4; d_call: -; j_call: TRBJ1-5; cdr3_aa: CASRLREGHQPQHF
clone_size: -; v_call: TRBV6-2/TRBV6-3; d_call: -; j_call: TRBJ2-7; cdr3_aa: CASSSGRSLYEQYF
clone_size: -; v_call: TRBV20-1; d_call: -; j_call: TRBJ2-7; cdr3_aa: CSEEMTSSGDEQYF
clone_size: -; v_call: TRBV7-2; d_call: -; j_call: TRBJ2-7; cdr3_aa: CASSLALGTGYEQYF
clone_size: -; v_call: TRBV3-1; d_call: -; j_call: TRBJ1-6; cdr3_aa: CASSQQYSPLHF
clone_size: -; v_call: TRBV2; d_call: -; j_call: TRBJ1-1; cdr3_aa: CASSEEGQTEAFF
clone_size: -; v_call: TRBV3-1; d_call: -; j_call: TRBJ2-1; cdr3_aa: CASSQGNEQFF
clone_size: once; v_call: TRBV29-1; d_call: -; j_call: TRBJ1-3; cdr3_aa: CSVGTYSGNTIYF
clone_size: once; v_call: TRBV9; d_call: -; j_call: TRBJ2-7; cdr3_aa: CASSVAPSNEQYF
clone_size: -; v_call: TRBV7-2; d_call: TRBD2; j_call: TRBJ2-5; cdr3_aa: CASSLTTSGGETQYF
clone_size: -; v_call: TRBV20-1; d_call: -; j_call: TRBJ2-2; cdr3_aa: CSASPSLNTGELFF
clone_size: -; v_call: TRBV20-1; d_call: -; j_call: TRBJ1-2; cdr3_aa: CSARDSGKANYGYTF
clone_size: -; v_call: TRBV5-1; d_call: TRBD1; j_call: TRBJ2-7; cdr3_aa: CASTTGQGSEQYF
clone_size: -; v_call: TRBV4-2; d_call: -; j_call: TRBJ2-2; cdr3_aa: CASSQGFEGGELFF
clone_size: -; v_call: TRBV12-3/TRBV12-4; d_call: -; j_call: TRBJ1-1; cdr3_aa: CASSLISGTEAFF
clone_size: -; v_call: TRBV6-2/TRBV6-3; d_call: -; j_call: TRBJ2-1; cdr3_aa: CASSFRTYEQFF
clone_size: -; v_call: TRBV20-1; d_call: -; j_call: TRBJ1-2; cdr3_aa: CSARPHAGYGYTF
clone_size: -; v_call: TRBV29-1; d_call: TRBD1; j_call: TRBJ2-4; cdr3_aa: CSVSWTGGNIQYF
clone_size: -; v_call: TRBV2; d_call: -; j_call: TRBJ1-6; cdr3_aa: CASSETGSWNSPLHF
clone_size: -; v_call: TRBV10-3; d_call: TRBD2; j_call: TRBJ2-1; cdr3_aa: CAMGLAGDNEQFF
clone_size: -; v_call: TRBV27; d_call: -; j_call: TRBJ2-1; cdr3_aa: CASRGRWDSYNEQFF
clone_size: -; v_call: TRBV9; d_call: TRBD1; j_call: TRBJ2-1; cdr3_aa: CASSVAPRGPIEQFF
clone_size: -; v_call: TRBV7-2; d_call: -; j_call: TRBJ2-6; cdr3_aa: CASSLRAREWEPGANVLTF
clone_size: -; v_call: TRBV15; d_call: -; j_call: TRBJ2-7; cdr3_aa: CATSREASGYEQYF
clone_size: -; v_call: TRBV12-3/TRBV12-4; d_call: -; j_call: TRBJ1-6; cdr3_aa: CASSQSRRVNSPLHF
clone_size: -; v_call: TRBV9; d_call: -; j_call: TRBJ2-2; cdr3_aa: CASSVAAIAQGELFF
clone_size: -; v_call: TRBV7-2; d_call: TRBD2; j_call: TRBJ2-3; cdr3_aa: CASSVSSGGGTDTQYF
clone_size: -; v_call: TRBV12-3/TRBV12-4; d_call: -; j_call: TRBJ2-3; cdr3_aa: CASSVLAEDTQYF
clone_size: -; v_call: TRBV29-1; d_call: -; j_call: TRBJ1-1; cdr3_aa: CSVERGNTEAFF
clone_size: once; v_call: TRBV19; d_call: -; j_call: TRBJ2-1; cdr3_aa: CASSKGIHEQFF
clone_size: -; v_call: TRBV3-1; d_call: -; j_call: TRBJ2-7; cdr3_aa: CASSSRAGNEQYF
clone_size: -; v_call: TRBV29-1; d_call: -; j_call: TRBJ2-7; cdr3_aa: CSGGQLYEQYF
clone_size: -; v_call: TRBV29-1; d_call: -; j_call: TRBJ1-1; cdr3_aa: CSVQGLMNTEAFF
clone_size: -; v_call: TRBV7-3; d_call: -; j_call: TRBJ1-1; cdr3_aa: CASSLLGTANTEAFF
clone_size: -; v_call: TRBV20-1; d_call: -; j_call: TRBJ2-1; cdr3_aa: CSARGGSYNEQFF
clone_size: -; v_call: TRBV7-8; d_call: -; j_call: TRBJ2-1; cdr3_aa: CASSLRRTDNEQFF
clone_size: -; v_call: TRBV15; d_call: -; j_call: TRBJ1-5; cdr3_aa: CATSRGRRGVNQPQHF
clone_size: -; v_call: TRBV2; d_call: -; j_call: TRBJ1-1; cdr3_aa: CASMTDMNTEAFF
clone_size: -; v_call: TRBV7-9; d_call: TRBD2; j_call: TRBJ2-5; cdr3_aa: CASSPGTSRSYQETQYF
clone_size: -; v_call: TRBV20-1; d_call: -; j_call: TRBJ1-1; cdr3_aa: CSASRGGNTEAFF
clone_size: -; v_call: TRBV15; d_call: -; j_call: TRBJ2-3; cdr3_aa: CATSEGYFTDTQYF
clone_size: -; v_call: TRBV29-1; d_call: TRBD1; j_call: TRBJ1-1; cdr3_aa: CSVDREGGPEAFF
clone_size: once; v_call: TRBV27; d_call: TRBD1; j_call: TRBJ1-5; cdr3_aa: CASSWTGGRDQPQHF
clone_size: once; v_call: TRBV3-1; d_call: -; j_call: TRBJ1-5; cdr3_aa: CASSQASGDQPQHF
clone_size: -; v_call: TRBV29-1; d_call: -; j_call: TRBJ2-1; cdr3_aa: CSVEGWDSFSNEQFF
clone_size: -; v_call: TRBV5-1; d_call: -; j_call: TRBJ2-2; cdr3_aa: CASSLEGGGTTGELFF
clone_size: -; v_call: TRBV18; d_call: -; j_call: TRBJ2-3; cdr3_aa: CASSPTVSSTDTQYF
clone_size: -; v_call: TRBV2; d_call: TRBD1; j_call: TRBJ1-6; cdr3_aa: CASSAETGGSPLHF
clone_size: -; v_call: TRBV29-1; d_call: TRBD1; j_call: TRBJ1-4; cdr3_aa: CSGGDRLNEKLFF